The 26 T cell receptor beta chains reported below all come from one sample, sequenced in a study of Ad26.COV2.S vaccination and SARS-CoV-2 variants. Specified treatment: 19 received Ad26.COV2.S at low or high dose, single or two shots; roughly 5 received placebo; per-sample allocation not given. Repertoires come from day 63 after the first vaccine or placebo injection. Sequenced by immunoSEQ multiplex PCR; TCRdb stores in-frame clones only, minus some. The sample consists of roughly 270,000 clones, around 87% of them appearing once. This sample comprised peripheral blood, obtained in a trial of Ad26.COV2.S vaccine versus placebo. The receptors stem from a person aged 18-60 years who received the Ad26.COV2.S COVID-19 vaccine or a placebo.

The chain carries TRBV18 and TRBJ1-5; D is ambiguous. Germline lookup yields CDR1 KGHSH and CDR2 LQKENI. Trimming stripped 4 bases from V and 10 bases from J, with 14 bases between. This CDR3 comprises 13 residues. The CDR3 loop reads CASSRDQASPQHF. The CDR3, as DNA: TGTGCCAGCTCACGGGATCAGGCGAGTCCCCAGCATTTT.

The V gene is TRBV4-3, the J gene TRBJ1-1; perhaps TRBD1 as D (6 bases). V dropped 2 bases and J dropped 1 base, with 11 bases sitting between them. Germline values: CDR1 LGHNA, CDR2 YSLEER. The CDR3 runs to 15 residues. The CDR3 protein is CASSQNIRGNTEAFF. In DNA, the CDR3 is TGCGCCAGCAGCCAAAATATCAGGGGGAACACTGAAGCTTTCTTT.

J is TRBJ2-1 and V is TRBV11-2; no reliable D call. This CDR3 has 16 amino acids. V shed 0 bases and J shed 2 bases, with 11 bases lying between them. Germline-derived CDR1 and CDR2 are SGHAT and FQNNGV. CDR3 coding DNA: TGTGCCAGCAGCTTAGATATAACCGCCGCCTACAATGAGCAGTTCTTC. Protein: CASSLDITAAYNEQFF.

The chain is built from TRBV5-5 and TRBJ2-7; the match to TRBD1 covers 8 bases. Germline-derived CDR1 and CDR2 are SGHKS and YYEKEE (reference sequence). The CDR3 has 14 amino acids. V dropped 0 bases and J dropped 5; count of bases not matched to a gene: 4. The CDR3 region has the DNA TGTGCCAGCAGCTTGGGACAGGGGCTCCACGAGCAGTACTTC. Protein product: CASSLGQGLHEQYF. Full variable domain (remainder filled in from reference TRBV5-5 and TRBJ2-7): DAGVTQSPTHLIKTRGQQVTLRCSPISGHKSVSWYQQVLGQGPQFIFQYYEKEERGRGNFPDRFSARQFPNYSSELNVNALLLGDSALYLCASSLGQGLHEQYFGPGTRLTVT.

This sequence joins TRBV27 and TRBJ1-6; D gene uncertain. V lost 3 bases, J lost 7 bases, and 10 bases lay in between. The CDR3 length is 14 residues. Germline values: CDR1 MNHEY, CDR2 SMNVEV (reference sequence). The CDR3 protein is CASSFGLRNSPLHF. The CDR3 DNA reads as TGTGCCAGCAGTTTCGGCCTACGGAATTCACCCCTCCACTTT.

The genes are TRBV11-3 and TRBJ1-1; D is uncertain. This CDR3 region has 12 residues. V lost 5 bases, J lost 5 bases, and 9 bases lay in between. The germline V gene encodes CDR1 SGHNT and CDR2 YENEEA. CDR3 DNA sequence: TGTGCCAGCAGCCTCGGGCGGACTGAAGCTTTCTTT. Protein sequence: CASSLGRTEAFF. Looking up the rest from reference TRBV11-3 and TRBJ1-1 gives the full variable domain: EAGVVQSPRYKIIEKKQPVAFWCNPISGHNTLYWYLQNLGQGPELLIRYENEEAVDDSQLPKDRFSAERLKGVDSTLKIQPAELGDSAVYLCASSLGRTEAFFGQGTRLTVV.

V usage is TRBV5-1 and J usage is TRBJ1-5; the D is unclear. Germline V gene sequence: CDR1 SGHRS, CDR2 YFSETQ. The CDR3 totals 13 residues. V lost 5 bases to trimming and J lost 1 base, with 7 bases between them. CDR3 protein: CASRLDSNQPQHF. The CDR3 DNA reads as TGCGCCAGCAGGCTGGACAGCAATCAGCCCCAGCATTTT.

This clone was seen only once. The rearrangement links TRBV9 to TRBJ1-2, with D uncertain. With 5 bases removed from V and 8 bases from J, the gap between germline ends came to 7 bases. This CDR3 comprises 10 residues. Germline V gene data show CDR1 as SGDLS and CDR2 as YYNGEE. The CDR3 DNA sequence: TGTGCCAGCAGTTCGACAGGCTACACCTTC. This gives the protein CASSSTGYTF.

This sequence joins TRBV28 and TRBJ2-3; D ambiguous. The CDR3 is 13 residues long. CDR1 and CDR2 (germline): MDHEN, SYDVKM. Between the trimmed V and J ends, which lost 3 bases and 1 base, there was a span of 5 bases. The DNA for the CDR3 is TGTGCCAGCAGTTTTAAGGGCACAGATACGCAGTATTTT. This codes for CASSFKGTDTQYF. Full variable domain (remainder filled in from reference TRBV28 and TRBJ2-3): DVKVTQSSRYLVKRTGEKVFLECVQDMDHENMFWYRQDPGLGLRLIYFSYDVKMKEKGDIPEGYSVSREKKERFSLILESASTNQTSMYLCASSFKGTDTQYFGPGTRLTVL.

The CDR3 sequence is CAWSQLVRNEQFF. In nucleotides, the CDR3 is TGTGCCTGGAGCCAACTAGTGAGGAATGAGCAGTTCTTC. The V and J genes are TRBV30 and TRBJ2-1; TRBD2 might be the D (5 bases). V was shortened by 3 bases and J by 7 bases, with 13 bases between the two germline ends. The CDR3 is 13 amino acids. CDR1 is GTSNPN, CDR2 SVGIG, per germline (reference sequence).

V and J are TRBV2 and TRBJ1-1; D is possibly TRBD1 (6 bases). The germline CDR1 and CDR2 sequences are SNHLY and FYNNEI. The V gene lost 4 bases and the J gene lost 3 bases, with 21 bases spanning the gap. The CDR3 is 17 residues long. The CDR3 loop reads CASSGDPNRVGDTEAFF. The CDR3 region has the DNA TGTGCCAGCAGTGGGGACCCCAACAGGGTGGGGGACACTGAAGCTTTCTTT.

This sequence joins TRBV6-2 or TRBV6-3 and TRBJ1-5, with D tentatively TRBD1 (5 bases). Germline-derived CDR1 and CDR2 are MNHEY and SVGEGT. Trimming shortened V by 2 bases and J by 2 bases, and 10 bases separated the two germline ends. The CDR3 runs to 15 residues. The CDR3 sequence: CASSYPGGGNQPQHF. CDR3 nucleotide sequence: TGTGCCAGCAGTTACCCCGGGGGTGGCAATCAGCCCCAGCATTTT.

J is TRBJ2-1 and V is TRBV6-5; D is uncertain. CDR1 is MNHEY, CDR2 SVGAGI, per germline. The ends were cut back, 0 bases at V and 8 bases at J, with 14 bases in the middle. This CDR3 contains 15 residues. The CDR3 region is CASSYSSDEVDEQFF. The CDR3 nucleotides read TGTGCCAGCAGTTACTCGTCCGACGAAGTCGATGAGCAGTTCTTC.

The J gene is TRBJ1-1, the V gene TRBV15; D not certain. The CDR3 covers 13 residues. The germline V gene encodes CDR1 LNHNV and CDR2 YYDKDF (reference sequence). V dropped 5 bases and J dropped 3 bases, with 10 bases sitting between them. In DNA, the CDR3 is TGTGCCACCAGCCAGCCGTTGGACACTGAAGCTTTCTTT. This gives the protein CATSQPLDTEAFF.

The genes are TRBV30 and TRBJ2-5; no definite D call. Germline V gene data show CDR1 as GTSNPN and CDR2 as SVGIG (reference sequence). The CDR3 covers 13 residues. V was shortened by 0 bases and J by 2 bases, with 7 bases between the two germline ends. The CDR3 here is CAWSVLVQETQYF. CDR3 sequence (DNA): TGTGCCTGGAGTGTACTGGTACAAGAGACCCAGTACTTC.

The gene calls are TRBV19 and TRBJ1-5; the D is unclear. The CDR3 is 13 residues long. Germline CDR1 is LNHDA and CDR2 is SQIVND (reference sequence). The ends were cut back, 3 bases at V and 9 bases at J, with 12 bases in the middle. The CDR3 is CASSIPGSRPQHF. CDR3 coding DNA: TGTGCCAGTAGTATTCCCGGGAGCAGGCCCCAGCATTTT.

J is TRBJ2-7 and V is TRBV2; D may be TRBD2 (6 bases). The V end was cut by 7 bases, the J end by 5 bases, with 15 bases between. CDR3 length: 13 amino acids. Germline CDR1 is SNHLY and CDR2 is FYNNEI. CDR3 nucleotides: TGTGCCAGCAAACTTGGCGGGGTAGACGAGCAGTACTTC. It yields the protein CASKLGGVDEQYF. Supplemented by reference TRBV2 and TRBJ2-7, the full variable domain reads EPEVTQTPSHQVTQMGQEVILRCVPISNHLYFYWYRQILGQKVEFLVSFYNNEISEKSEIFDDQFSVERPDGSNFTLKIRSTKLEDSAMYFCASKLGGVDEQYFGPGTRLTVT.

This chain connects TRBV18 to TRBJ1-2, with no clear D. Germline values: CDR1 KGHSH, CDR2 LQKENI. CDR3 size: 13 residues. Trimming took 6 bases from V and 7 from J, leaving 15 bases between them. The CDR3 nucleotides read TGTGCCAGCTCCCCCTGGGAGGGTTCTGGCTACACCTTC. It is translated as CASSPWEGSGYTF.

The CDR3 region is CASSSQGAPMNTEAFF. CDR3 DNA: TGTGCCAGCAGCTCCCAGGGGGCGCCTATGAACACTGAAGCTTTCTTT. This chain links TRBV7-8 with TRBJ1-1, with 8 bases matching TRBD1. Trimming took 4 bases from V and 0 from J; bases not matched to a gene: 7. The germline V gene has CDR1 SGHVS and CDR2 FQNEAQ. The CDR3 loop spans 16 amino acids. The full variable domain, in which reference TRBV7-8 and TRBJ1-1 provide the parts outside the CDR3, is GAGVSQSPRYKVAKRGQDVALRCDPISGHVSLFWYQQALGQGPEFLTYFQNEAQLDKSGLPSDRFFAERPEGSVSTLKIQRTQQEDSAVYLCASSSQGAPMNTEAFFGQGTRLTVV.

The chain is built from TRBV12-3 or TRBV12-4 and TRBJ2-7; D is uncertain. The CDR3 is made up of 12 amino acids. The V end lost 0 bases, the J end lost 3 bases, and 3 bases lay between the germline ends. The CDR3 nucleotides are TGTGCCAGCAGTTTAGCCGTCTACGAGCAGTACTTC. Encoded protein: CASSLAVYEQYF.

The chain joins TRBV5-4 to TRBJ1-1, with D maybe TRBD1 (5 bases). V lost 3 bases, J lost 1 base, and 16 bases lay in between. Germline V gives CDR1 SGHNT, CDR2 YYREEE (reference sequence). The CDR3 is 16 residues long. The CDR3, as DNA: TGTGCCAGCAGCTGGGGGACCAGGGACCAGAACACTGAAGCTTTCTTT. This encodes CASSWGTRDQNTEAFF.

In DNA, the CDR3 is TGTGCCAGCAGTGAAGTCCGGGGGCGCTATGGCTACACCTTC. Residues: CASSEVRGRYGYTF. The rearrangement links TRBV6-1 to TRBJ1-2, with D possibly matching TRBD1 (6 bases). The CDR3 extends over 14 amino acids. V lost 1 base and J 4 bases, leaving 10 bases between the germline ends. Looked up from germline, CDR1 is MNHNS and CDR2 is SASEGT.

Only one count was recorded for this clone. The V call is TRBV19, the J call TRBJ2-1; unclear D gene. Germline V gene data show CDR1 as LNHDA and CDR2 as SQIVND (reference sequence). This CDR3 is built from 13 residues. V lost 6 bases, J lost 6 bases, and 12 bases lay in between. The CDR3 sequence is CASSGHEPNEQFF. CDR3 DNA: TGTGCCAGTAGCGGGCACGAACCCAATGAGCAGTTCTTC.

The V gene is TRBV5-1, the J gene TRBJ1-6; no clear D gene. This CDR3 has 15 amino acids. Trimming shortened V by 0 bases and J by 5 bases, and 9 bases separated the two germline ends. CDR1 is SGHRS and CDR2 is YFSETQ in the germline V gene. The CDR3 reads CASSLEESNNSPLHF. CDR3 DNA: TGCGCCAGCAGCTTGGAAGAGAGCAATAATTCACCCCTCCACTTT.

The chain links TRBV5-6 to TRBJ2-7; 12 nucleotides line up with TRBD2. The V and J ends lost 0 bases and 5 bases, in that order; junction bases with no gene match: 0. This CDR3 is 14 amino acids long. Germline V gene sequence: CDR1 SGHDT, CDR2 YYEEEE. This CDR3 is CASSLGTSGNEQYF. Here the CDR3 DNA reads TGTGCCAGCAGCTTGGGGACTAGCGGGAACGAGCAGTACTTC.

CDR3 residues: CATRAGGLREQYF. The CDR3 DNA sequence: TGTGCCACTCGGGCGGGGGGACTCCGGGAGCAGTACTTC. The chain recombines TRBV7-8 with TRBJ2-7, with 8 bases lining up with TRBD2. CDR3 size: 13 residues. CDR1 SGHVS and CDR2 FQNEAQ come from the germline V gene. V lost 10 bases to trimming and J lost 7 bases; unmatched junction nucleotides: 12.